The 32 T cell receptor beta chains below all came from one sample that was sequenced in a study of blood T cell repertoires in COVID-19. Measured with immunoSEQ multiplex PCR; TCRdb has only the in-frame clones, and not every one. The sample has under 300,000 clones; approximately 90% are singletons. Sequenced material: peripheral blood. These receptors were collected from a woman in her 30s with active or convalescent COVID-19.

Remarks on this clone: This same CDR3 is encoded by further DNA sequences in the sample. This chain joins TRBV12-3 or TRBV12-4 and TRBJ1-2; D is ambiguous. V was pared by 3 bases and J by 0 bases, with 5 bases between. This CDR3 has 13 residues. The CDR3 here is CASSFPANYGYTF. The CDR3 region has the DNA TGTGCCAGCAGTTTTCCAGCTAACTATGGCTACACCTTC.

This clone was found once. The V call is TRBV19, the J call TRBJ2-5; weak D call: TRBD1 (6 bases). The CDR3 consists of 14 residues. Germline CDR1 LNHDA, CDR2 SQIVND (reference sequence). Trimming left V 5 bases short and J 4 bases short, with 14 bases between. The CDR3 nucleotides read TGTGCCAGTAGTGGGGAACAGGGAAGAGAGACCCAGTACTTC. Translating gives CASSGEQGRETQYF.

The CDR3 loop reads CASSLTSRSTDTQYF. For the CDR3, the DNA is TGTGCCAGCAGCTTAACCTCCCGGAGCACAGATACGCAGTATTTT. The J gene is TRBJ2-3, the V gene TRBV7-3; D gene ambiguous. Deletions cut 0 bases from V and 0 bases from J, with 7 bases between. This CDR3 is built from 15 residues. The germline gives CDR1 SGHTA, CDR2 FQGTGA.

The J gene is TRBJ2-3, the V gene TRBV24-1; 14 nucleotides match TRBD2. CDR1 and CDR2 (germline): KGHDR, SFDVKD. This CDR3 is built from 17 residues. J gave up 6 bases and V 7 bases, and 11 bases lay outside the gene matches. The CDR3 DNA sequence: TGTGCCACCAGCGAGGGGACTAGCGGGGGATTTAGGGATACGCAGTATTTT. Translating it yields CATSEGTSGGFRDTQYF.

The V call is TRBV7-2, the J call TRBJ1-2; D unclear. This CDR3 is 13 amino acids long. The V and J ends lost 4 bases and 4 bases respectively, with 10 bases between them. Germline CDR1 reads SGHTA; CDR2 reads FQGNSA. The CDR3 reads CASSSDGLYGYTF. CDR3 nucleotide sequence: TGTGCCAGCAGCTCGGACGGACTCTATGGCTACACCTTC.

J is TRBJ1-1 and V is TRBV4-3, with 8 nucleotides matching TRBD1. This CDR3 has 15 residues. V shed 0 bases and J 10 bases; nucleotides not matched to a gene: 10. The germline V gene encodes CDR1 LGHNA and CDR2 YSLEER. The CDR3 is CASSQDRIETGGAFF. CDR3 DNA sequence: TGCGCCAGCAGCCAAGATAGGATCGAAACAGGGGGAGCTTTCTTT.

This chain links TRBV5-4 with TRBJ2-3; 9 bases align to TRBD2. CDR3 size: 16 residues. J was trimmed by 5 bases and V by 0 bases; bases with no gene match: 7. Germline values: CDR1 SGHNT, CDR2 YYREEE (reference sequence). The CDR3 nucleotides read TGTGCCAGCAGCTTGGATCAAGCGGGGGGACTAGATACGCAGTATTTT. The encoded protein is CASSLDQAGGLDTQYF.

The chain couples TRBV7-2 to TRBJ1-6; 11 bases are a match to TRBD1. This CDR3 region has 15 residues. In germline, CDR1 is SGHTA, CDR2 FQGNSA. V gave up 5 bases and J gave up 7 bases; unmatched junction bases: 4. DNA for the CDR3: TGTGCCAGCAGCCATTGGACAGGGGGCAATTCACCCCTCCACTTT. It yields the protein CASSHWTGGNSPLHF.

J is TRBJ2-3 and V is TRBV6-2 or TRBV6-3; TRBD2 matches at 9 bases. Trimming at V came to 0 bases and at J to 2 bases, leaving 6 bases not matched to a gene. The CDR3 runs to 17 residues. Looked up from germline, CDR1 is MNHEY and CDR2 is SVGEGT. CDR3 bases: TGTGCCAGCAGTTACTCACCACTAGCGGGCCACACAGATACGCAGTATTTT. The encoded protein is CASSYSPLAGHTDTQYF.

This clone was seen just once. J is TRBJ1-2 and V is TRBV19, with D perhaps matching TRBD1 (6 bases). CDR3 length equals 15 residues. Germline CDR1 and CDR2: LNHDA and SQIVND (reference sequence). Trimming removed 0 bases from V and 2 bases from J, with 10 bases in between. The CDR3 DNA follows: TGTGCCAGTAGTATAGAGGGGGGGCTGAACTATGGCTACACCTTC. It yields the protein CASSIEGGLNYGYTF.

The chain joins TRBV19 to TRBJ1-6; 9 nucleotides match TRBD1. Unmatched junction bases numbered 8, after V lost 3 bases and J lost 5 bases. CDR3 length: 17 residues. The germline V gene has CDR1 LNHDA and CDR2 SQIVND (reference sequence). CDR3 coding DNA: TGTGCCAGTAGTATCCGGGACAGGGCGCTTAATAATTCACCCCTCCACTTT. As protein: CASSIRDRALNNSPLHF.

The chain joins TRBV6-2 or TRBV6-3 to TRBJ2-1; D unresolved. The CDR3 totals 13 residues. The V and J ends lost 0 bases and 9 bases respectively, with 9 bases between them. Looked up from germline, CDR1 is MNHEY and CDR2 is SVGEGT. CDR3 residues: CASSYSAVIEQFF. CDR3 nucleotide sequence: TGTGCCAGCAGTTACTCGGCGGTTATTGAGCAGTTCTTC.

The CDR3 DNA reads TGTGCCAGCAGCCAAGGCGGAGGCAATGCATACTATGGCTACACCTTC. Amino acid sequence: CASSQGGGNAYYGYTF. The V gene is TRBV3-1 (or the pseudogene TRBV3-2), the J gene TRBJ1-2, with D uncertain. The CDR3 extends over 16 amino acids. Trimming pared 1 base from V and 3 bases from J, leaving 15 bases between. Germline-derived CDR1 and CDR2 are LGHDT and YNNKEL (reference sequence).

This clone was seen only a few times. This chain uses TRBV7-8 with TRBJ2-3; 7 bases align to TRBD2. The CDR3 is 16 residues long. Germline V CDR1 and CDR2: SGHVS, FQNEAQ. With 2 bases clipped from V and 2 bases from J, the junction kept 7 bases outside the gene matches. The CDR3 sequence is CASSLYVGGSTDTQYF. The CDR3 DNA sequence: TGTGCCAGCAGCTTATATGTCGGGGGGTCCACAGATACGCAGTATTTT.

This chain links TRBV6-5 with TRBJ1-4; no clear D gene. CDR1 is MNHEY, CDR2 SVGAGI, per germline. This CDR3 has 12 amino acids. Trimming pared 8 bases from V and 7 bases from J, leaving 11 bases between. The CDR3 nucleotides read TGTGCCAGCGCGGGCGAGGGTGAAAAACTGTTTTTT. It specifies CASAGEGEKLFF.

This chain connects TRBV7-9 to TRBJ2-3, with D possibly matching TRBD2 (5 bases). CDR3 length: 15 amino acids. V lost 5 bases and J 1 base, leaving 13 bases between the germline ends. CDR1 and CDR2 (germline): SEHNR, FQNEAQ (reference sequence). The CDR3 reads CASSRRESRTDTQYF. The CDR3 nucleotides read TGTGCCAGCAGCCGCCGGGAATCCCGCACAGATACGCAGTATTTT.

This chain joins TRBV19 and TRBJ1-5; the match to TRBD1 covers 9 bases. The CDR3 sequence is 15 residues long. CDR1 and CDR2 (germline): LNHDA, SQIVND (reference sequence). Trimming removed 3 bases from V and 6 bases from J; junction bases left unmatched: 6. CDR3 nucleotides: TGTGCCAGTAGTATGGGACAGGGAGGTGGTCAGCCCCAGCATTTT. It translates to CASSMGQGGGQPQHF. The variable domain in full, with the rest retrieved from reference TRBV19 and TRBJ1-5, is DGGITQSPKYLFRKEGQNVTLSCEQNLNHDAMYWYRQDPGQGLRLIYYSQIVNDFQKGDIAEGYSVSREKKESFPLTVTSAQKNPTAFYLCASSMGQGGGQPQHFGDGTRLSIL.

The chain is built from TRBV11-2 and TRBJ2-1; TRBD2 agrees at 7 bases. The CDR3 sequence is 16 residues long. Germline V gene sequence: CDR1 SGHAT, CDR2 FQNNGV. The V segment lost 0 bases and the J segment 14 bases; nucleotides outside the gene matches: 16. In DNA, the CDR3 is TGTGCCAGCAGCTTAGATGTGGGGAGCGGGGTCGATAGGAAGTTCTTC. It codes for CASSLDVGSGVDRKFF.

This chain links TRBV15 with TRBJ2-1, with D maybe TRBD2 (7 bases). The CDR3 covers 15 residues. Per germline, CDR1 LNHNV and CDR2 YYDKDF (reference sequence). The V gene lost 0 bases and the J gene lost 6 bases, with 12 bases spanning the gap. CDR3 loop: CATSRDRGGRNEQFF. The CDR3 DNA reads as TGTGCCACCAGCAGAGATCGCGGGGGCCGCAATGAGCAGTTCTTC.

The rearrangement joins TRBV29-1 to TRBJ1-3; D gene uncertain. This CDR3 comprises 13 residues. Germline-derived CDR1 and CDR2 are SQVTM and ANQGSEA. Trimming stripped 6 bases from V and 4 bases from J, with 13 bases between. In nucleotides, the CDR3 is TGCAGCGTAGCTTCCGGACTGGGAAACACCATATATTTT. This sequence encodes CSVASGLGNTIYF.

The CDR3 bases are TGTGCCTGGAGTCCAGACACGCTTACACCCCTCCACTTT. This translates into CAWSPDTLTPLHF. V and J are TRBV30 and TRBJ1-6; D gene ambiguous. Germline values: CDR1 GTSNPN, CDR2 SVGIG (reference sequence). This CDR3 comprises 13 residues. Trimming shortened V by 2 bases and J by 11 bases, and 13 bases separated the two germline ends.

The chain couples TRBV21-1 to TRBJ2-1; the DNA was not compared with TRBD2, the D call given in the table. TRBV21-1 has pseudogene status. The CDR3 runs to 17 residues. Written as DNA, the CDR3 is TGTGCCAGCAGCTTCCGATCACTAGCGGGGGGGCCCCATGAGCAGTTCTTC. It codes for CASSFRSLAGGPHEQFF.

CDR3 region: CASSEGQLPDTQYF. The CDR3 region has the DNA TGTGCCAGCAGTGAGGGACAGCTCCCAGATACGCAGTATTTT. V is TRBV2 and J is TRBJ2-3; 7 nucleotides agree with TRBD1. With V trimmed by 3 bases and J by 4 bases, 4 bases remained unmatched. CDR3 length: 14 residues. Germline V gene data show CDR1 as SNHLY and CDR2 as FYNNEI.

This clone was picked up a small number of times. The V call is TRBV29-1, the J call TRBJ1-4; 8 positions agree with TRBD1. With V trimmed by 5 bases and J by 9 bases, 5 bases remained unmatched. From germline, CDR1 is SQVTM and CDR2 ANQGSEA. The CDR3 sequence is 12 residues long. CDR3 nucleotides: TGCAGCGTTCTAGACAGGGGCAAAAAACTGTTTTTT. Protein: CSVLDRGKKLFF.

This clone occurred once. The chain has TRBV6-2 or TRBV6-3 and TRBJ2-1; 7 positions agree with TRBD1. Germline values: CDR1 MNHEY, CDR2 SVGEGT. V lost 3 bases, J lost 3 bases, and 5 bases stayed unmatched. There are 15 residues in the CDR3. The DNA of the CDR3 is TGTGCCAGCAGTTATGGGCAGGGGGACTACAATGAGCAGTTCTTC. Protein product: CASSYGQGDYNEQFF.

The genes are TRBV4-1 and TRBJ2-7; 9 nucleotides align to TRBD1. Germline V lookup: CDR1 MGHRA, CDR2 YSYEKL. CDR3 length equals 15 residues. Trimming removed 1 base from V and 3 bases from J; junction bases left unmatched: 4. This chain's CDR3 is CASSQAETGGYEQYF. DNA for the CDR3: TGCGCCAGCAGCCAAGCGGAGACAGGGGGCTACGAGCAGTACTTC.

The chain joins TRBV6-6 to TRBJ1-4, with 8 bases matching TRBD1. The V segment lost 0 bases and the J segment 7 bases; nucleotides outside the gene matches: 4. Germline V gives CDR1 MNHNY, CDR2 SVGAGI (reference sequence). This CDR3 region has 15 residues. The CDR3 nucleotides read TGTGCCAGCAGTTACTCGAGCACAGGGGGTGAAAAACTGTTTTTT. It encodes CASSYSSTGGEKLFF.

This clone was detected only a few times. The rearrangement joins TRBV9 to TRBJ1-3, with D unclear. Trimming cost V 2 bases and J 3 bases, with 12 bases left between them. Germline V gene lookup returns CDR1 SGDLS and CDR2 YYNGEE. CDR3 size: 15 residues. CDR3 protein: CASSVRHTRGNTIYF. In nucleotides, the CDR3 is TGTGCCAGCAGCGTCAGACACACTCGTGGAAACACCATATATTTT.

The V and J genes are TRBV11-2 and TRBJ2-3, with 13 bases that match TRBD2. Trimming at V came to 1 base and at J to 6 bases, leaving 7 bases not matched to a gene. CDR1 SGHAT and CDR2 FQNNGV come from the germline V gene. This CDR3 has 17 residues. The CDR3 DNA is TGTGCCAGCAGCTTAGCCCGGACTAGCGGGGGATTGGATACGCAGTATTTT. Translated, it gives CASSLARTSGGLDTQYF.

The genes are TRBV6-5 and TRBJ1-1; 7 nucleotides agree with TRBD1. CDR1 and CDR2 from the germline V gene are MNHEY and SVGAGI. The CDR3 runs to 14 residues. The V gene end was trimmed by 2 bases and the J gene end by 5 bases; junction bases not matched to a gene: 5. CDR3 bases: TGTGCCAGCAGTTACCTATCAGGGGGGACTGAAGCTTTCTTT. Protein: CASSYLSGGTEAFF.

The chain links TRBV15 to TRBJ2-3; tentative D call: TRBD2 (5 bases). Germline V gives CDR1 LNHNV, CDR2 YYDKDF (reference sequence). The CDR3 is 15 amino acids. The V end lost 1 base, the J end lost 5 bases, and 13 bases lay between the germline ends. The CDR3 DNA sequence: TGTGCCACCAGCAGAGCGGGAAACGCACAAGATACGCAGTATTTT. This codes for CATSRAGNAQDTQYF.

This clone has only a few counts. The chain recombines TRBV7-2 with TRBJ2-5; 7 bases line up with TRBD1. J lost 13 bases, V lost 4 bases, and 12 bases had no gene match. Per the germline V gene, CDR1 is SGHTA and CDR2 is FQGNSA. The CDR3 consists of 13 residues. Here the CDR3 DNA reads TGTGCCAGCAGCTCCACCCCCCAGGACAGGCCGTACTTC. Encoded protein: CASSSTPQDRPYF.